The source of this T cell receptor beta chain is a study of regulatory T cells in long-lasting Graves disease. This clonotype was recorded at least ten times. HTBI primers from iRepertoire and Arm-PCR of CDR3 regions yielded the TCR beta libraries. TCRdb re-called the multiplex PCR reads with MiXCR, one entry per CDR3 protein. Of 500,000 or so distinct CDR3 sequences listed, around 15% are singletons. As to time point: newly diagnosed GD, antithyroid drugs for less than 3 months. The TCR library used RNA extracted from PBMCs. Germline V lookup: CDR1 GTSNPN, CDR2 SVGIG (reference sequence). This CDR3 has 11 residues. V was clipped by 6 bases and J by 4 bases, with 6 bases between them. This sample also belongs to another study, concerning T cells in Graves' hyperthyroidism and ophthalmopathy.

The source material was peripheral blood mononuclear cells (PBMCs), sampled at new diagnosis, from a patient treated with antithyroid drugs. This receptor was obtained from a woman aged 40 to 65 with Graves disease. The chain carries TRBV30 and TRBJ1-4; D remains ambiguous. DNA of the CDR3: TGTGCCTGCCTCATTAATGAAAAACTGTTTTTT. Amino acid sequence: CACLINEKLFF.